The 30 T cell receptor beta chains below all came from one sample that was sequenced in a study of blood T cell repertoires in COVID-19. The method was immunoSEQ multiplex PCR; TCRdb's version includes in-frame clones alone and lacks a portion of them. Of 150,000 or so clones in the sample, around four fifths were seen once. The sequencing input was PBMCs or T cells enriched from blood (not recorded which). These receptor sequences come from a woman in her forties or fifties in a cohort exposed to, infected with or recovered from COVID-19 (not recorded which).

The V gene is TRBV10-3, the J gene TRBJ1-4; TRBD1 matches 10 bases. V trimming: 7 bases; J trimming: 6 bases; junction bases outside the gene matches: 5. The length of the CDR3 is 14 residues. The germline V gene has CDR1 ENHRY and CDR2 SYGVKD. CDR3 sequence (DNA): TGTGCCATCATGGGGGACAGGGGAGATGAAAAACTGTTTTTT. Its translation is CAIMGDRGDEKLFF.

The CDR3, as DNA: TGTGCCACCCGGACAGGGAATAACTATGGCTACACCTTC. Translating gives CATRTGNNYGYTF. The gene calls are TRBV28 and TRBJ1-2, with 8 bases lining up with TRBD1. Germline trimming cut 10 bases from V and 1 base from J; bases unmatched to any gene: 5. Germline V gene data show CDR1 as MDHEN and CDR2 as SYDVKM. This CDR3 has 13 amino acids.

The chain combines TRBV6-5 with TRBJ1-2; D uncertain. Germline assignment: CDR1 MNHEY and CDR2 SVGAGI. The CDR3 extends over 12 amino acids. V lost 6 bases, J lost 4 bases, and 9 bases lay in between. The CDR3 bases are TGTGCCAGCAGAGACTCTTCCTATGGCTACACCTTC. The encoded protein is CASRDSSYGYTF.

The gene calls are TRBV7-9 and TRBJ2-3; D call uncertain. Germline V gives CDR1 SEHNR, CDR2 FQNEAQ (reference sequence). With 1 base removed from V and 0 bases from J, the gap between germline ends came to 5 bases. The CDR3 is 14 residues long. CDR3 DNA: TGTGCCAGCAGCTTAGAGCGCAGCACAGATACGCAGTATTTT. Translated: CASSLERSTDTQYF.

The chain joins TRBV3-1 (or the pseudogene TRBV3-2) to TRBJ1-6, with D unclear. The CDR3 runs 16 residues. The V gene's germline CDR1 is LGHDT and CDR2 YNNKEL (reference sequence). Trimming took 0 bases from V and 3 from J, leaving 9 bases between them. The CDR3 DNA is TGTGCCAGCAGCCAAGATGGGCCAGACTATAATTCACCCCTCCACTTT. Its protein is CASSQDGPDYNSPLHF.

The genes are TRBV29-1 and TRBJ1-4, with 10 nucleotides matching TRBD1. Per the germline V gene, CDR1 is SQVTM and CDR2 is ANQGSEA. V shed 3 bases, J shed 6 bases, and the junction held 10 bases outside the gene matches. There are 16 residues in the CDR3. CDR3 in DNA: TGCAGCGTTGAGGGACCAACCGGGACAGGGGATGAAAAACTGTTTTTT. It translates to CSVEGPTGTGDEKLFF.

The chain couples TRBV7-9 to TRBJ1-2; no clear D. There are 15 residues in the CDR3. CDR1 and CDR2 (germline): SEHNR, FQNEAQ (reference sequence). Trimming shortened V by 5 bases and J by 2 bases, and 15 bases separated the two germline ends. The CDR3 DNA reads as TGTGCCAGCAGCCCAACGCTGGAACAGAACTATGGCTACACCTTC. Its protein is CASSPTLEQNYGYTF.

This sequence joins TRBV3-1 (or the pseudogene TRBV3-2) and TRBJ1-1, with a tentative D call TRBD1 (5 bases). The CDR3 runs 15 residues. The V end lost 5 bases, the J end lost 7 bases, and 20 bases lay between the germline ends. CDR1 LGHDT and CDR2 YNNKEL come from the germline V gene (reference sequence). CDR3 sequence reads: CASSWGDLRSDEAFF. In nucleotides, the CDR3 is TGTGCCAGCAGCTGGGGGGACCTCCGGTCAGATGAAGCTTTCTTT.

CDR3 DNA: TGTGCCAGCAGTGAAGATCGGTCCGAATCCGCCTACGAGCAGTACTTC. Translating it yields CASSEDRSESAYEQYF. The gene calls are TRBV2 and TRBJ2-7, with D uncertain. Per the germline V gene, CDR1 is SNHLY and CDR2 is FYNNEI. The CDR3 runs to 16 residues. Trimming pared 1 base from V and 2 bases from J, leaving 15 bases between.

The chain recombines TRBV5-1 with TRBJ1-3, with D maybe TRBD1 (5 bases). CDR3 length equals 17 residues. V lost 0 bases and J lost 2, with 15 bases in between. Germline CDR1 is SGHRS and CDR2 is YFSETQ. The CDR3 here is CASSLALGQGTGNTIYF. CDR3 nucleotide sequence: TGCGCCAGCAGCTTGGCCTTAGGGCAGGGTACTGGAAACACCATATATTTT.

The chain joins TRBV7-2 to TRBJ1-1; no clear D. The V end was cut by 6 bases, the J end by 1 base, with 9 bases between. Germline V lookup: CDR1 SGHTA, CDR2 FQGNSA. The CDR3 runs 13 residues. The CDR3 protein is CASRKQKNTEAFF. CDR3 in DNA: TGTGCCAGCAGAAAACAGAAGAACACTGAAGCTTTCTTT.

J is TRBJ2-7 and V is TRBV30, with no clear D. Trimming removed 1 base at V and 4 bases at J, with 14 bases between. CDR3 size: 14 residues. From germline, CDR1 is GTSNPN and CDR2 SVGIG (reference sequence). The CDR3 spells CAWSGASEAYEQYF. CDR3 nucleotides: TGTGCCTGGAGTGGTGCATCCGAGGCGTACGAGCAGTACTTC.

This clone was detected only once. The chain recombines TRBV28 with TRBJ1-6; perhaps TRBD1 as D (5 bases). The CDR3 totals 13 residues. Trimming pared 9 bases from V and 6 bases from J, leaving 12 bases between. The germline V gene has CDR1 MDHEN and CDR2 SYDVKM. DNA of the CDR3: TGTGCCAGTCAGGGAACTTTTAATTCACCCCTCCACTTT. Translating gives CASQGTFNSPLHF.

The chain employs TRBV7-9 and TRBJ2-7, with D maybe TRBD1 (5 bases). Looked up from germline, CDR1 is SEHNR and CDR2 is FQNEAQ (reference sequence). V was pared by 2 bases and J by 5 bases, with 13 bases between. CDR3 length: 14 residues. The CDR3 loop is CASSLTTGLHEQYF. DNA for the CDR3: TGTGCCAGCAGCTTAACCACAGGCTTGCACGAGCAGTACTTC.

The genes are TRBV25-1 and TRBJ2-2; TRBD1 aligns across 7 bases. The J segment lost 2 bases and the V segment lost 3 bases, leaving 6 bases of the junction unmatched. This CDR3 comprises 16 residues. Germline V gene sequence: CDR1 MGHDK, CDR2 SYGVNS. DNA of the CDR3: TGTGCCAGCAGTGATCCTCACAGGGGTAACACCGGGGAGCTGTTTTTT. Protein: CASSDPHRGNTGELFF.

The gene calls are TRBV30 and TRBJ1-2, with TRBD1 matching over 7 bases. CDR1 is GTSNPN, CDR2 SVGIG, per germline (reference sequence). With 3 bases clipped from V and 4 bases from J, the junction kept 5 bases outside the gene matches. The CDR3 has 13 residues. CDR3 bases: TGTGCCTGGAGACAGGGGCCCTCCTATGGCTACACCTTC. It is translated as CAWRQGPSYGYTF.

This clone was counted only a few times. The chain has TRBV28 and TRBJ2-4; 9 bases fit TRBD1. This CDR3 has 17 residues. The V gene end was trimmed by 5 bases and the J gene end by 4 bases; junction bases not matched to a gene: 12. The germline CDR1 and CDR2 sequences are MDHEN and SYDVKM. CDR3 sequence: CASSDSGGTGIKNIQYF. The CDR3 DNA sequence: TGTGCCAGCAGTGACTCCGGGGGGACAGGGATTAAAAACATTCAGTACTTC.

The chain recombines TRBV10-1 with TRBJ2-3; 11 bases fit TRBD2. The CDR3 length is 16 residues. The germline CDR1 and CDR2 sequences are WNHNN and SYGVQD (reference sequence). J lost 6 bases, V lost 8 bases, and 13 bases had no gene match. The CDR3 spells CASHPSGTSGPDTQYF. The CDR3 coding sequence is TGCGCCAGCCACCCCTCCGGGACTAGCGGCCCCGATACGCAGTATTTT.

The J gene is TRBJ1-5, the V gene TRBV27, with 9 bases lining up with TRBD1. The CDR3 length is 14 residues. Trimming at V came to 6 bases and at J to 4 bases, leaving 4 bases not matched to a gene. The germline CDR1 and CDR2 sequences are MNHEY and SMNVEV (reference sequence). The CDR3 nucleotides are TGTGCCAGCAGCCTGACAGGGGGTAATCAGCCCCAGCATTTT. This encodes CASSLTGGNQPQHF.

The gene calls are TRBV9 and TRBJ2-7; TRBD1 agrees at 9 bases. The CDR3 length is 17 residues. CDR1 and CDR2 (germline): SGDLS, YYNGEE. V shed 3 bases, J shed 3 bases, and the junction held 13 bases outside the gene matches. CDR3 coding DNA: TGTGCCAGCAGCGCAGGACAGGGGTTGGCCCTAAACTACGAGCAGTACTTC. Amino acid sequence: CASSAGQGLALNYEQYF. Drawing the rest from reference TRBV9 and TRBJ2-7, the complete variable domain is DSGVTQTPKHLITATGQRVTLRCSPRSGDLSVYWYQQSLDQGLQFLIQYYNGEERAKGNILERFSAQQFPDLHSELNLSSLELGDSALYFCASSAGQGLALNYEQYFGPGTRLTVT.

The V and J genes are TRBV5-1 and TRBJ2-7, with a weak D call TRBD1 (5 bases). Germline lookup yields CDR1 SGHRS and CDR2 YFSETQ. V lost 5 bases and J lost 1, with 16 bases in between. This CDR3 has 15 residues. The CDR3: CASRYHPDSSYEQYF. The CDR3 nucleotides are TGCGCCAGCAGATACCACCCCGACAGTTCCTACGAGCAGTACTTC. Supplemented by reference TRBV5-1 and TRBJ2-7, the full variable domain reads KAGVTQTPRYLIKTRGQQVTLSCSPISGHRSVSWYQQTPGQGLQFLFEYFSETQRNKGNFPGRFSGRQFSNSRSEMNVSTLELGDSALYLCASRYHPDSSYEQYFGPGTRLTVT.

The chain has TRBV19 and TRBJ1-5, with TRBD1 as a possible D gene (6 bases). The CDR3 length is 15 residues. Trimming shortened V by 5 bases and J by 4 bases, and 15 bases separated the two germline ends. Germline V gene data show CDR1 as LNHDA and CDR2 as SQIVND (reference sequence). This CDR3 is CASSVRQELNQPQHF. CDR3 coding DNA: TGTGCCAGTAGTGTCCGACAGGAGCTTAATCAGCCCCAGCATTTT.

The chain combines TRBV18 with TRBJ1-1; perhaps TRBD1 as D (6 bases). Trimming took off 3 bases at V and 0 bases at J, with 14 bases between the two ends. Germline values: CDR1 KGHSH, CDR2 LQKENI. CDR3 length: 16 amino acids. The CDR3 reads CASSPNEDRLNTEAFF. As DNA, the CDR3 is TGTGCCAGCTCACCTAATGAGGACAGACTGAACACTGAAGCTTTCTTT.

Here the CDR3 DNA reads TGTGCCAGCAGTTGGGAGGCTGGGGCCAACGTCCTGACTTTC. Translation: CASSWEAGANVLTF. The chain links TRBV6-5 to TRBJ2-6; D is perhaps TRBD2 (6 bases). There are 14 residues in the CDR3. From germline, CDR1 is MNHEY and CDR2 SVGAGI. The ends were cut back, 4 bases at V and 2 bases at J, with 6 bases in the middle.

The chain has TRBV7-8 and TRBJ2-3; the match to TRBD2 covers 14 bases. Germline V gene lookup returns CDR1 SGHVS and CDR2 FQNEAQ. The CDR3 length is 17 residues. V gave up 4 bases and J gave up 2 bases; unmatched junction bases: 5. CDR3 sequence: CASSSRTSGRNTDTQYF. The CDR3 nucleotides read TGTGCCAGCAGCTCAAGGACTAGCGGGAGGAACACAGATACGCAGTATTTT.

The chain employs TRBV25-1 and TRBJ1-2; 9 positions match TRBD1. Unmatched junction bases numbered 3, after V lost 5 bases and J lost 5 bases. The V gene's germline CDR1 is MGHDK and CDR2 SYGVNS. The CDR3 loop spans 13 amino acids. Here the CDR3 DNA reads TGTGCCAGCAGTTCGACAGGGGGATATGGCTACACCTTC. It specifies CASSSTGGYGYTF.

The rearrangement joins TRBV19 to TRBJ2-5, with D perhaps matching TRBD2 (5 bases). The germline gives CDR1 LNHDA, CDR2 SQIVND (reference sequence). Trimming took off 4 bases at V and 7 bases at J, with 22 bases between the two ends. The CDR3 sequence is 16 residues long. The CDR3 spells CASSTLPGVGIGTQYF. For the CDR3, the DNA is TGTGCCAGTAGTACCCTACCCGGGGTAGGGATAGGGACCCAGTACTTC.

V gene TRBV9 combines with J gene TRBJ1-4; TRBD1 matches at 9 bases. J gave up 2 bases and V 2 bases, and 4 bases lay outside the gene matches. There are 16 residues in the CDR3. Germline CDR1 is SGDLS and CDR2 is YYNGEE. Here the CDR3 reads CASSVTGGSTNEKLFF. For the CDR3, the DNA is TGTGCCAGCAGCGTTACAGGGGGCTCTACTAATGAAAAACTGTTTTTT.

This chain links TRBV2 with TRBJ1-2; a possible D gene is TRBD1 (5 bases). Trimming removed 6 bases from V and 4 bases from J, with 15 bases in between. Germline CDR1 reads SNHLY; CDR2 reads FYNNEI. The CDR3 runs 14 residues. CDR3 loop: CASRASRGGYGYTF. CDR3 coding DNA: TGTGCCAGCAGAGCCTCCCGGGGGGGCTATGGCTACACCTTC.

The chain has TRBV11-2 and TRBJ1-1, with no clear D. This CDR3 spans 14 amino acids. The germline V gene has CDR1 SGHAT and CDR2 FQNNGV. V shed 5 bases and J shed 0 bases, with 10 bases lying between them. CDR3 DNA: TGTGCCAGCAGCCTAACCGCCTTGAACACTGAAGCTTTCTTT. It specifies CASSLTALNTEAFF.